This T cell receptor beta chain was found in a study of CD8 T cells in ankylosing spondylitis. Study-wide results and limits: The authors reported significant enrichment of disease-linked clones in matched ankylosing spondylitis synovial fluid.

A quantitative 5'-RACE method, one with molecular barcodes, was used to make TCR beta libraries. TCRdb itself ran the 5' RACE reads through MiXCR, one entry per CDR3 protein. Among roughly 260,000 distinct CDR3 sequences listed, roughly 20% were seen once. The CDR3 consists of 14 residues. J gave up 7 bases and V 4 bases, and 9 bases lay outside the gene matches. The germline CDR1 and CDR2 sequences are MNHEY and SMNVEV (reference sequence). Note on this clonotype: No antigen is known for it.

The chain uses TRBV27 and TRBJ1-2; 7 bases are a match to TRBD1. This sequence was found in a male donor with ankylosing spondylitis or in good health (not recorded which). The sequenced sample was blood, either unsorted or a sorted T cell fraction (not recorded which). DNA for the CDR3: TGTGCCAGCAGTTACGGGGCCGGGACAGCTGGCTACACCTTC. This encodes CASSYGAGTAGYTF.